This T cell receptor beta chain was recorded in a study of memory CD4+ T cells and cytomegalovirus serostatus. To note about this clone: Its antigen is not identified. An end of the junction does not agree with germline; a read error may underlie this.

Germline CDR1 LNHNV, CDR2 YYDKDF (reference sequence). The CDR3 runs 14 residues. The sort gate was single viable CD3+CD4+CD8-CD45RO+ cells for memory CD4+ T cells. Total CD4+ T cells were enriched by CD4 positive selection. Profiled with immunoSEQ multiplex PCR; TCRdb holds only in-frame clones, not every one. The sample lists some 57,000 clones, around 80% seen once, with approximately 0.82% in the top ten. Study-wide points: Each of approximately 73 CMV-associated TCRbeta sequences occurred in one to five individuals. CMV serostatus prediction reached median AUC around 0.94, or 0.89 with US-trained model.

This TCR derives from an adult in good health and CMV-seronegative. Sequencing used memory CD4+ T cells from blood. The chain employs TRBV15 and TRBJ2-1, with D maybe TRBD2 (6 bases). The DNA of the CDR3 is TGTGCCACCAGCAGAGGGACTACCGCATACGAGCGGTTCTTC. Translating gives CATSRGTTAYERFF.